What follows are 30 T cell receptor beta chains derived from one specimen sequenced in a study of post-analysis software for immune sequencing data. Study outcomes and limitations: The study found TRBV5-6, TRBV5-1 and TRBV20-1 among about five TRBV segments more frequent in patients than controls.

Antigens for these TCRs are unknown. Unique molecular identifiers were built into the TCR beta cDNA libraries. TCRdb redid the calling of the PCR reads with MiXCR, one entry per CDR3 protein. Altogether 700,000 to 900,000 distinct CDR3 sequences are present, under 60% being singletons, with the ten largest covering roughly 4.5%. The specimen sequenced was blood. These receptors were obtained from a girl aged 10 to 17 with multiple sclerosis.

This clonotype has only a few counts. CDR3: CASSEQGSSYNEQFF. As DNA, the CDR3 is TGCGCCAGCAGCGAGCAGGGAAGCTCCTACAATGAGCAGTTCTTC. J is TRBJ2-1 and V is TRBV5-1, with D perhaps matching TRBD1 (5 bases). Germline CDR1 is SGHRS and CDR2 is YFSETQ. This CDR3 comprises 15 residues. Trimming shortened V by 4 bases and J by 0 bases, and 11 bases separated the two germline ends.

This rearrangement joins TRBV6-2 or TRBV6-3 to TRBJ2-1, with 7 bases identical to TRBD1. The CDR3 sequence is 14 residues long. Per germline, CDR1 MNHEY and CDR2 SVGEGT. The V gene end was trimmed by 6 bases and the J gene end by 9 bases; junction bases not matched to a gene: 11. CDR3 sequence: CASSDRVEHPEQFF. The CDR3 coding sequence is TGTGCCAGCAGCGACAGGGTAGAACATCCTGAGCAGTTCTTC.

This clonotype was counted a few times. This chain joins TRBV29-1 and TRBJ2-3; TRBD2 might be the D (5 bases). Germline V gene lookup returns CDR1 SQVTM and CDR2 ANQGSEA. V shed 7 bases and J shed 5 bases, with 10 bases lying between them. The CDR3 runs to 11 residues. CDR3 in amino acids: CSARTEDTQYF. The CDR3 DNA reads TGCAGCGCGAGGACTGAAGATACGCAGTATTTT.

This chain joins TRBV20-1 and TRBJ2-7; a weak D match, TRBD1 (6 bases). The germline V gene has CDR1 DFQATT and CDR2 SNEGSKA (reference sequence). Trimming stripped 6 bases from V and 2 bases from J, with 14 bases between. The CDR3 has 13 amino acids. The CDR3: CSAGDMGTYEQYF. The CDR3 DNA follows: TGCAGTGCAGGGGACATGGGAACCTACGAGCAGTACTTC.

This clonotype occurred a few times. The chain links TRBV29-1 to TRBJ2-1; tentative D call: TRBD2 (6 bases). The V gene's germline CDR1 is SQVTM and CDR2 ANQGSEA. This CDR3 has 11 amino acids. V shed 7 bases and J shed 7 bases, with 11 bases lying between them. This chain's CDR3 is CSGWTKNEQFF. The CDR3 DNA is TGCAGCGGATGGACTAAAAATGAGCAGTTCTTC.

The chain couples TRBV6-5 to TRBJ1-2; TRBD1 aligns across 8 bases. The CDR3 is 13 residues long. Germline-derived CDR1 and CDR2 are MNHEY and SVGAGI. The ends lost 6 bases at V and 6 bases at J; junction bases unmatched: 6. CDR3 protein: CASSPDRENGYTF. The CDR3 DNA reads TGTGCCAGCAGCCCGGACAGGGAAAATGGCTACACCTTC.

This chain uses TRBV20-1 with TRBJ2-7; tentatively, D is TRBD1 (5 bases). V was pared by 0 bases and J by 1 base, with 13 bases between. The germline gives CDR1 DFQATT, CDR2 SNEGSKA (reference sequence). CDR3 length: 15 residues. CDR3 protein: CSARDSPGMSYEQYF. The CDR3 DNA reads as TGCAGTGCTAGAGATTCGCCAGGGATGTCCTACGAGCAGTACTTC.

This clonotype was seen just once. Compared with germline, one end of the junction differs, possibly owing to a read error. The genes are TRBV7-7 and TRBJ2-7, with D uncertain. The CDR3 sequence is 13 residues long. Germline CDR1 and CDR2: SSHAT and FNYEAQ (reference sequence). CDR3 sequence reads: CASSFSFAYEQYF. CDR3 nucleotide sequence: TGTGCTAGCAGCTTTAGCTTTGCCTACGAGCAGTACTTC.

V and J are TRBV6-5 and TRBJ2-5; 8 nucleotides align to TRBD1. TRBJ2-7 explains the end of the DNA better; the J call may be wrong. This CDR3 region has 18 residues. CDR1 and CDR2 from the germline V gene are MNHEY and SVGAGI. CDR3 nucleotide sequence: TGTGCCAGCAGTTACAGAGGACCGGGACAGGAATCTTCCTACGAGCAGTACTTC. Translation gives CASSYRGPGQESSYEQYF.

The chain recombines TRBV19 with TRBJ1-2; D possibly corresponds to TRBD1 (6 bases). Germline V gene data show CDR1 as LNHDA and CDR2 as SQIVND (reference sequence). V shed 6 bases and J shed 7 bases, with 15 bases lying between them. The CDR3 consists of 13 residues. CDR3 amino acids: CASRPGAMPGYTF. The CDR3 coding sequence is TGTGCCAGTAGGCCGGGGGCTATGCCTGGCTACACCTTC.

The chain has TRBV29-1 and TRBJ2-5; the D gene is possibly TRBD1 (6 bases). The CDR3 is 12 residues long. CDR1 is SQVTM and CDR2 is ANQGSEA in the germline V gene. V lost 5 bases and J 5 bases, leaving 12 bases between the germline ends. The CDR3, as DNA: TGCAGCGTTAAACAGGGTGGGGAGACCCAGTACTTC. Translated, it gives CSVKQGGETQYF.

The gene calls are TRBV7-9 and TRBJ2-3; 10 nucleotides line up with TRBD1. This CDR3 region has 15 residues. V trimming: 3 bases; J trimming: 2 bases; junction bases outside the gene matches: 2. Germline values: CDR1 SEHNR, CDR2 FQNEAQ (reference sequence). The CDR3 loop reads CASSLGQGITDTQYF. The CDR3 coding sequence is TGTGCCAGCAGCTTGGGACAGGGGATCACAGATACGCAGTATTTT.

The chain recombines TRBV5-1 with TRBJ2-3, with D maybe TRBD1 (6 bases). V was trimmed by 0 bases and J by 2 bases, leaving 19 bases between them. There are 18 residues in the CDR3. Looked up from germline, CDR1 is SGHRS and CDR2 is YFSETQ. The DNA of the CDR3 is TGCGCCAGCAGCTTGGATTCTGGGGGCCCTTTGGTCACAGATACGCAGTATTTT. Encoded protein: CASSLDSGGPLVTDTQYF.

CDR3 sequence: CASSPSRSGKMLNEQFF. In DNA, the CDR3 is TGTGCCAGCAGCCCCTCCCGAAGCGGGAAGATGCTAAATGAGCAGTTCTTC. The J gene is TRBJ2-1, the V gene TRBV13, with TRBD2 matching 7 bases. The V gene end was trimmed by 5 bases and the J gene end by 7 bases; junction bases not matched to a gene: 17. The CDR3 runs to 17 residues. Germline V gene sequence: CDR1 PRHDT, CDR2 FYEKMQ (reference sequence).

This chain links TRBV7-3 with TRBJ2-6; a possible D gene is TRBD1 (6 bases). The CDR3 runs 17 residues. The V end was cut by 5 bases, the J end by 0 bases, with 14 bases between. Germline V CDR1 and CDR2: SGHTA, FQGTGA. The CDR3 protein is CASSPPGQLSGANVLTF. Written as DNA, the CDR3 is TGTGCCAGCAGCCCACCGGGACAACTCTCTGGGGCCAACGTCCTGACTTTC.

The V and J genes are TRBV9 and TRBJ2-1; 8 positions match TRBD2. The germline V gene encodes CDR1 SGDLS and CDR2 YYNGEE. V lost 1 base, J lost 2 bases, and 11 bases stayed unmatched. The length of the CDR3 is 18 residues. The CDR3 DNA sequence: TGTGCCAGCAGCGTACCAAGGGATAGCGGGACTGCCTACAATGAGCAGTTCTTC. It translates to CASSVPRDSGTAYNEQFF.

V usage is TRBV29-1 and J usage is TRBJ2-1, with 8 bases lining up with TRBD2. CDR1 is SQVTM and CDR2 is ANQGSEA in the germline V gene. The junction had 9 bases not matched to a gene; V was cut back by 7 bases and J by 4 bases. The CDR3 totals 14 residues. CDR3 nucleotide sequence: TGCAGCGCTGGCGTGTTAGCGGGATACAATGAGCAGTTCTTC. This translates into CSAGVLAGYNEQFF.

V gene TRBV30 combines with J gene TRBJ2-7, with D possibly being TRBD2 (5 bases). The germline CDR1 and CDR2 sequences are GTSNPN and SVGIG (reference sequence). Between the trimmed V and J ends, which lost 0 bases and 0 bases, there was a span of 9 bases. The CDR3 has 14 residues. The CDR3 loop reads CAWSVPGSSYEQYF. CDR3 sequence (DNA): TGTGCCTGGAGTGTACCGGGAAGCTCCTACGAGCAGTACTTC.

This rearrangement joins TRBV12-3 or TRBV12-4 to TRBJ2-5; D is perhaps TRBD2 (5 bases). The CDR3 is made up of 14 amino acids. Deletions cut 7 bases from V and 5 bases from J, with 17 bases between. Here the CDR3 reads CASTPSKRGETQYF. The CDR3 bases are TGTGCCAGCACCCCGTCTAAAAGAGGGGAGACCCAGTACTTC.

J is TRBJ2-7 and V is TRBV7-2; D not resolved. The V end lost 0 bases, the J end lost 6 bases, and 9 bases lay between the germline ends. The CDR3 extends over 13 amino acids. Germline CDR1 and CDR2: SGHTA and FQGNSA. DNA for the CDR3: TGTGCCAGCAGCTTAGCGACCGGGCTCGAGCAGTACTTC. Amino acid sequence: CASSLATGLEQYF.

The V call is TRBV6-1, the J call TRBJ2-1, with 7 bases fitting TRBD2. Losses at the gene ends were 8 bases for V and 4 bases for J; bases not matched to a gene: 8. Per germline, CDR1 MNHNS and CDR2 SASEGT. The CDR3 contains 14 residues. The CDR3 here is CASEAGMLYNEQFF. CDR3 in DNA: TGTGCCAGCGAAGCGGGGATGCTATACAATGAGCAGTTCTTC.

J is TRBJ2-1 and V is TRBV20-1; D is possibly TRBD2 (6 bases). Looked up from germline, CDR1 is DFQATT and CDR2 is SNEGSKA (reference sequence). V gave up 3 bases and J gave up 0 bases, with 9 bases separating them. This CDR3 has 14 amino acids. The CDR3 nucleotides are TGCAGTGCTAGGGGGCGGGACTCCTACAATGAGCAGTTCTTC. This gives the protein CSARGRDSYNEQFF.

The chain has TRBV20-1 and TRBJ2-3, with 10 bases lining up with TRBD2. Germline trimming cut 0 bases from V and 3 bases from J; bases unmatched to any gene: 9. Per germline, CDR1 DFQATT and CDR2 SNEGSKA (reference sequence). CDR3 length equals 17 residues. The CDR3 loop is CSARDRTSGISTDTQYF. The CDR3 DNA reads as TGCAGTGCTAGAGATCGCACTAGCGGGATTTCGACAGATACGCAGTATTTT.

Concerning this clonotype itself: An end of the junction does not agree with germline; a read error may underlie this. J is TRBJ2-1 and V is TRBV6-5; 12 positions match TRBD2. Looked up from germline, CDR1 is MNHEY and CDR2 is SVGAGI. This CDR3 comprises 14 residues. The DNA for the CDR3 is TGTGCTAGCAAACTAGCGGGAGGACGCAATGAGCAGTTCTTC. Amino acid sequence: CASKLAGGRNEQFF.

The genes are TRBV14 and TRBJ2-4, with D perhaps TRBD1 (8 bases). TRBJ2-7 explains the end of the DNA better; the J call may be wrong. The length of the CDR3 is 19 residues. Germline CDR1 and CDR2: SGHDN and FVKESK. DNA for the CDR3: TGTGCCAGCAGCCATCACGGGACAGGACCTTCCGGGGGGACCTACGAGCAGTACTTC. This codes for CASSHHGTGPSGGTYEQYF.

The chain carries TRBV7-8 and TRBJ2-3; 10 bases are a match to TRBD2. Trimming cost V 1 base and J 4 bases; bases outside gene matches: 11. This CDR3 contains 18 residues. CDR1 is SGHVS and CDR2 is FQNEAQ in the germline V gene. CDR3 coding DNA: TGTGCCAGCAGCTTAGAGTTGGGCAGCGGGAGGGGTCCAGATACGCAGTATTTT. Translated: CASSLELGSGRGPDTQYF.

The V gene is TRBV7-9, the J gene TRBJ2-1; 9 bases map to TRBD1. Trimming took 8 bases from V and 4 from J; bases not matched to a gene: 9. CDR1 and CDR2 from the germline V gene are SEHNR and FQNEAQ (reference sequence). The CDR3 sequence is 15 residues long. In nucleotides, the CDR3 is TGTGCCAGCCAACAGGGGGCCCTGGATTACAATGAGCAGTTCTTC. Translated: CASQQGALDYNEQFF.

This clonotype was detected ten times or more. A junction end diverges from the germline sequence, so it may reflect a read error. The rearrangement joins TRBV12-3 or TRBV12-4 to TRBJ2-1; 10 positions agree with TRBD2. CDR3 size: 15 residues. The CDR3 DNA is TGTGCCAGCAGCTTAGGGCTAGCGGGAGCTAATGAGCAGTTCTTC. Translating it yields CASSLGLAGANEQFF.

This clonotype was recorded only once. The chain carries TRBV7-9 and TRBJ2-7; 10 positions match TRBD2. Germline trimming cut 6 bases from V and 7 bases from J; bases unmatched to any gene: 15. This CDR3 spans 16 amino acids. CDR1 and CDR2 from the germline V gene are SEHNR and FQNEAQ (reference sequence). The CDR3 loop reads CASRYGLAAGYNEQYF. CDR3 sequence (DNA): TGTGCCAGCAGATACGGACTAGCGGCCGGTTACAATGAGCAGTACTTC. Full variable domain (outside the CDR3, taken from reference TRBV7-9 and TRBJ2-7): DTGVSQNPRHKITKRGQNVTFRCDPISEHNRLYWYRQTLGQGPEFLTYFQNEAQLEKSRLLSDRFSAERPKGSFSTLEIQRTEQGDSAMYLCASRYGLAAGYNEQYFGPGTRLTVT.

The sample holds a few counts of this clonotype. The V call is TRBV3-1, the J call TRBJ1-2, with D unresolved. V lost 1 base to trimming and J lost 7 bases, with 7 bases between them. Germline assignment: CDR1 LGHDT and CDR2 YNNKEL (reference sequence). The CDR3 runs 12 residues. The CDR3, as DNA: TGTGCCAGCAGCCAAGGGGCAGTTGGCTACACCTTC. Its protein product is CASSQGAVGYTF.